One sample yielded the 29 T cell receptor beta chains listed below, sequenced in a study of blood T cell repertoires in COVID-19. Profiling relied on immunoSEQ multiplex PCR, and the TCRdb table lists in-frame clones only, not all of them. The data show 95,000 to 100,000 clones, approximately 80% seen once. What was sequenced was peripheral blood. Receptors originate from a human donor in a cohort sampled during active COVID-19.

V gene TRBV5-1 combines with J gene TRBJ1-3; 7 positions match TRBD1. The V gene's germline CDR1 is SGHRS and CDR2 YFSETQ. Trimming at V came to 5 bases and at J to 0 bases, leaving 5 bases not matched to a gene. The CDR3 runs to 15 residues. CDR3 amino acids: CASRGQLDSGNTIYF. DNA for the CDR3: TGCGCCAGCAGGGGACAGCTAGACTCTGGAAACACCATATATTTT.

The V call is TRBV6-2 or TRBV6-3, the J call TRBJ1-2; D is unresolved. CDR1 MNHEY and CDR2 SVGEGT come from the germline V gene. The CDR3 covers 12 residues. V was shortened by 6 bases and J by 8 bases, with 13 bases between the two germline ends. The DNA for the CDR3 is TGTGCCAGCAGCCGGGAGTTAATGGGCTACACCTTC. Protein sequence: CASSRELMGYTF.

The chain combines TRBV12-3 or TRBV12-4 with TRBJ2-1; no clear D gene. CDR3 length: 12 residues. Trimming took off 5 bases at V and 4 bases at J, with 6 bases between the two ends. CDR3 amino acids: CASSPFYNEQFF. The DNA for the CDR3 is TGTGCCAGCAGTCCGTTTTACAATGAGCAGTTCTTC.

The chain uses TRBV7-6 and TRBJ2-7, with D possibly TRBD1 on 5 matching bases. The CDR3 contains 15 residues. Germline V gene lookup returns CDR1 SGHVS and CDR2 FNYEAQ. V was shortened by 1 base and J by 3 bases, with 13 bases between the two germline ends. The CDR3 nucleotides read TGTGCCAGCAGCTTAGAGGCCCAGGGTAACTACGAGCAGTACTTC. Encoded protein: CASSLEAQGNYEQYF.

The V gene is TRBV7-2, the J gene TRBJ2-2, with D perhaps TRBD2 (5 bases). The CDR3 is 18 amino acids. The V end lost 5 bases, the J end lost 0 bases, and 19 bases lay between the germline ends. CDR1 and CDR2 (germline): SGHTA, FQGNSA. The CDR3 DNA is TGTGCCAGCAGCCTTGCCCTCCGGACTCTCGCGAACACCGGGGAGCTGTTTTTT. Translated, it gives CASSLALRTLANTGELFF. Full variable domain (missing parts from reference TRBV7-2 and TRBJ2-2): GAGVSQSPSNKVTEKGKDVELRCDPISGHTALYWYRQSLGQGLEFLIYFQGNSAPDKSGLPSDRFSAERTGGSVSTLTIQRTQQEDSAVYLCASSLALRTLANTGELFFGEGSRLTVL.

The rearrangement joins TRBV19 to TRBJ1-5; a possible D gene is TRBD1 (5 bases). The CDR3 consists of 15 residues. The germline V gene encodes CDR1 LNHDA and CDR2 SQIVND (reference sequence). Trimming stripped 7 bases from V and 0 bases from J, with 13 bases between. The CDR3 DNA sequence: TGTGCCAGTACCACCCGGACATATAGCAATCAGCCCCAGCATTTT. Amino acid sequence: CASTTRTYSNQPQHF.

The CDR3 reads CASTGSMNTEAFF. The CDR3 nucleotides are TGTGCTTCGACGGGAAGCATGAACACTGAAGCTTTCTTT. This rearrangement joins TRBV18 to TRBJ1-1; unclear D gene. The CDR3 is made up of 13 amino acids. The germline V gene has CDR1 KGHSH and CDR2 LQKENI.

This clone was seen only once. This chain connects TRBV7-2 to TRBJ2-1; 9 bases fit TRBD1. Germline V gene data show CDR1 as SGHTA and CDR2 as FQGNSA. The CDR3 has 16 amino acids. V gave up 6 bases and J gave up 2 bases; unmatched junction bases: 8. Written as DNA, the CDR3 is TGTGCCAGCAGTTCCAACGGACAGGGGACCTACAATGAGCAGTTCTTC. This translates into CASSSNGQGTYNEQFF.

The V gene is TRBV7-9, the J gene TRBJ2-5, with D maybe TRBD1 (5 bases). V was cut by 0 bases and J by 1 base, with 15 bases left in between. Germline V gene lookup returns CDR1 SEHNR and CDR2 FQNEAQ (reference sequence). The CDR3 has 17 residues. Written as DNA, the CDR3 is TGTGCCAGCAGCTTAGCGGGGCACCGAGAAACCCAAGAGACCCAGTACTTC. Its translation: CASSLAGHRETQETQYF.

The CDR3 spells CASSSGQGFSEQYF. CDR3 nucleotides: TGCGCCAGCAGCTCTGGCCAGGGGTTCTCCGAGCAGTACTTC. This chain links TRBV5-1 with TRBJ2-7, with TRBD1 as a possible D gene (6 bases). CDR3 size: 14 residues. With 3 bases removed from V and 6 bases from J, the gap between germline ends came to 16 bases. Germline assignment: CDR1 SGHRS and CDR2 YFSETQ.

This clone was seen a few times. V gene TRBV19 combines with J gene TRBJ2-1; D is uncertain. CDR1 and CDR2 (germline): LNHDA, SQIVND (reference sequence). The CDR3 is 14 amino acids. V lost 8 bases and J lost 0, with 11 bases in between. The CDR3: CASQVTNSYNEQFF. The DNA for the CDR3 is TGTGCCAGTCAGGTGACAAACTCCTACAATGAGCAGTTCTTC.

This clone has just a few counts. V and J are TRBV27 and TRBJ1-2, with D possibly TRBD1 on 6 matching bases. The length of the CDR3 is 14 residues. In germline, CDR1 is MNHEY, CDR2 SMNVEV (reference sequence). V gave up 8 bases and J gave up 2 bases, with 15 bases separating them. The CDR3 sequence: CASGITGSNYGYTF. CDR3 DNA: TGTGCCAGCGGTATAACAGGGAGCAACTATGGCTACACCTTC.

V usage is TRBV6-5 and J usage is TRBJ1-4; TRBD1 might be the D (5 bases). CDR1 MNHEY and CDR2 SVGAGI come from the germline V gene. The CDR3 sequence is 14 residues long. Trimming left V 7 bases short and J 10 bases short, with 19 bases between. The CDR3 DNA reads as TGTGCCAGCACCTGGGACTTCTCTGGAGGAAAACTGTTTTTT. Protein: CASTWDFSGGKLFF.

This sequence joins TRBV2 and TRBJ2-3; 9 bases align to TRBD2. CDR1 is SNHLY and CDR2 is FYNNEI in the germline V gene. The CDR3 has 15 amino acids. Unmatched junction bases numbered 8, after V lost 7 bases and J lost 3 bases. DNA for the CDR3: TGTGCCAGCAAAAGACAAGCGGGGGGAACAGATACGCAGTATTTT. Translated: CASKRQAGGTDTQYF.

The genes are TRBV7-9 and TRBJ1-2; 9 bases are a match to TRBD1. Per the germline V gene, CDR1 is SEHNR and CDR2 is FQNEAQ (reference sequence). Trimming at V came to 5 bases and at J to 7 bases, leaving 14 bases not matched to a gene. The CDR3 is made up of 16 amino acids. The CDR3 DNA sequence: TGTGCCAGCAGCCCTAGCCGCTTAACAGGGGGCTCTGGCTACACCTTC. Translating gives CASSPSRLTGGSGYTF.

This clone was counted once. The genes are TRBV18 and TRBJ1-5; D is unclear. Per germline, CDR1 KGHSH and CDR2 LQKENI. The CDR3 extends over 14 amino acids. V was trimmed by 0 bases and J by 6 bases, leaving 9 bases between them. The CDR3 DNA reads TGTGCCAGCTCACCACCATCAGGTCCTCAGCCCCAGCATTTT. Translated, it gives CASSPPSGPQPQHF.

The rearrangement uses TRBV11-3 and TRBJ1-1; D might be TRBD1 (5 bases). V was trimmed by 4 bases and J by 1 base, leaving 10 bases between them. Germline loops: CDR1 SGHNT, CDR2 YENEEA. The CDR3 covers 14 residues. The CDR3 nucleotides are TGTGCCAGCAGCTCCTCCGGGGGGAACACTGAAGCTTTCTTT. As protein: CASSSSGGNTEAFF.

The chain is built from TRBV3-1 (or the pseudogene TRBV3-2) and TRBJ2-7; D is possibly TRBD1 (7 bases). V lost 4 bases and J 3 bases, leaving 16 bases between the germline ends. Per germline, CDR1 LGHDT and CDR2 YNNKEL (reference sequence). The CDR3 spans 15 residues. This CDR3 is CASSRSDRRGYEQYF. The CDR3 region has the DNA TGTGCCAGCAGCCGATCGGACAGGAGGGGCTACGAGCAGTACTTC.

The CDR3 DNA reads as TGTGCCTGGAGTGTACAGCACGGGACAGGGGAATACAATGAGCAGTTCTTC. Translated: CAWSVQHGTGEYNEQFF. The chain couples TRBV30 to TRBJ2-1; 10 nucleotides agree with TRBD1. The V gene's germline CDR1 is GTSNPN and CDR2 SVGIG (reference sequence). J lost 4 bases, V lost 0 bases, and 9 bases had no gene match. This CDR3 is 17 amino acids long.

CDR3 sequence reads: CATSTDISRNSPLHF. Here the CDR3 DNA reads TGTGCCACCAGCACCGATATTAGCCGTAATTCACCCCTCCACTTT. The V call is TRBV15, the J call TRBJ1-6; D is ambiguous. The CDR3 covers 15 residues. Between the trimmed V and J ends, which lost 4 bases and 6 bases, there was a span of 13 bases. CDR1 is LNHNV, CDR2 YYDKDF, per germline (reference sequence).

CDR3 amino acids: CASSAPGGGNEQFF. In DNA form, the CDR3 reads TGTGCCAGCAGCGCCCCAGGTGGTGGCAATGAGCAGTTCTTC. The chain carries TRBV9 and TRBJ2-1; D not resolved. This CDR3 has 14 residues. Germline V gene sequence: CDR1 SGDLS, CDR2 YYNGEE. V lost 3 bases, J lost 6 bases, and 13 bases lay in between.

The chain links TRBV9 to TRBJ1-4; no clear D gene. Germline CDR1 reads SGDLS; CDR2 reads YYNGEE. This CDR3 is built from 16 residues. V was pared by 1 base and J by 8 bases, with 18 bases between. The CDR3 bases are TGTGCCAGCAGCGTAAGACCCGAGCCTCCGGGGGAAAAACTGTTTTTT. Amino acids: CASSVRPEPPGEKLFF.

J is TRBJ1-5 and V is TRBV5-1; 7 bases are a match to TRBD1. CDR3 length: 15 amino acids. Germline CDR1 reads SGHRS; CDR2 reads YFSETQ. Trimming at V came to 0 bases and at J to 7 bases, leaving 7 bases not matched to a gene. The CDR3 sequence: CASSLGTGYEQPQHF. In nucleotides, the CDR3 is TGCGCCAGCAGCTTGGGGACAGGTTATGAGCAGCCCCAGCATTTT.

The J gene is TRBJ2-5, the V gene TRBV7-2; TRBD1 matches at 11 bases. Germline CDR1 is SGHTA and CDR2 is FQGNSA. CDR3 length equals 15 residues. J was trimmed by 4 bases and V by 5 bases; bases with no gene match: 6. CDR3 bases: TGTGCCAGCAGCCGTTCGGGGACAGGGGGAGAGACCCAGTACTTC. Its translation is CASSRSGTGGETQYF.

The V call is TRBV25-1, the J call TRBJ2-1, with D possibly TRBD2 on 5 matching bases. Deletions cut 0 bases from V and 0 bases from J, with 12 bases between. This CDR3 has 17 residues. Germline V gene lookup returns CDR1 MGHDK and CDR2 SYGVNS. The chain's CDR3 is CASSEYRGLSSYNEQFF. The DNA of the CDR3 is TGTGCCAGCAGTGAATATCGCGGGCTCAGCTCCTACAATGAGCAGTTCTTC.

V gene TRBV3-1 (or the pseudogene TRBV3-2) combines with J gene TRBJ2-7, with 8 bases lining up with TRBD1. CDR1 and CDR2 (germline): LGHDT, YNNKEL (reference sequence). This CDR3 has 14 residues. V gave up 1 base and J gave up 1 base; unmatched junction bases: 0. CDR3 loop: CASSQGQGSYEQYF. In nucleotides, the CDR3 is TGTGCCAGCAGCCAAGGACAGGGGTCCTACGAGCAGTACTTC.

V is TRBV4-3 and J is TRBJ2-7; 10 bases fit TRBD1. J lost 2 bases, V lost 0 bases, and 7 bases had no gene match. The germline V gene has CDR1 LGHNA and CDR2 YSLEER. The CDR3 extends over 17 amino acids. DNA of the CDR3: TGCGCCAGCAGCCAAGAGGGAGGGACAGGGGCGCCCTACGAGCAGTACTTC. It codes for CASSQEGGTGAPYEQYF.

The chain links TRBV11-2 to TRBJ1-2; TRBD1 aligns across 9 bases. CDR1 and CDR2 from the germline V gene are SGHAT and FQNNGV. J lost 4 bases, V lost 5 bases, and 5 bases had no gene match. The CDR3 spans 14 residues. The CDR3 nucleotides are TGTGCCAGCAGCCAGGGACAGGGTGGCTATGGCTACACCTTC. Translated, it gives CASSQGQGGYGYTF.

This rearrangement joins TRBV19 to TRBJ1-3; TRBD1 agrees at 11 bases. Trimming at V came to 5 bases and at J to 0 bases, leaving 9 bases not matched to a gene. The CDR3 contains 18 residues. The germline CDR1 and CDR2 sequences are LNHDA and SQIVND (reference sequence). The chain's CDR3 is CASSRRSGQGGSGNTIYF. The CDR3 DNA follows: TGTGCCAGTAGTCGACGATCGGGACAGGGGGGCTCTGGAAACACCATATATTTT.